The next 26 T cell receptor beta chains were all read from a single sample in a study of identifying expanded T cells in peripheral blood. Libraries were prepared by immunoSEQ multiplex PCR; TCRdb keeps only in-frame clonotypes and omits some of them. The repertoire holds 90,000 to 120,000 clones, with roughly 90% as singletons. Sequencing was done on a sample of blood. The receptors derive from a person aged 18 to 70 in good health.

This clone was observed once. The V and J genes are TRBV7-7 and TRBJ2-5, with D possibly being TRBD2 (6 bases). CDR3 length equals 15 residues. Trimming pared 1 base from V and 4 bases from J, leaving 13 bases between. Germline assignment: CDR1 SSHAT and CDR2 FNYEAQ (reference sequence). The chain's CDR3 is CASSLDAGSRETQYF. In nucleotides, the CDR3 is TGTGCCAGCAGCTTAGATGCGGGGTCAAGAGAGACCCAGTACTTC.

The chain joins TRBV20-1 to TRBJ2-5, with D perhaps TRBD2 (7 bases). This CDR3 has 11 residues. Germline loops: CDR1 DFQATT, CDR2 SNEGSKA (reference sequence). V was clipped by 6 bases and J by 7 bases, with 12 bases between them. CDR3 sequence (DNA): TGCAGTGCGCCTGGGGGGGCGACCCAGTACTTC. Protein: CSAPGGATQYF.

This chain uses TRBV7-2 with TRBJ2-5; possible D gene TRBD2, 7 bases. CDR3 length: 15 residues. V was cut by 1 base and J by 3 bases, with 12 bases left in between. CDR1 is SGHTA and CDR2 is FQGNSA in the germline V gene. In DNA form, the CDR3 reads TGTGCCAGCAGCTTAGTGAGAGGGGGGGAAGAGACCCAGTACTTC. Translation: CASSLVRGGEETQYF.

This chain joins TRBV9 and TRBJ2-7; 10 bases agree with TRBD1. Germline CDR1 SGDLS, CDR2 YYNGEE. This CDR3 comprises 16 residues. After removal of 2 bases from V and 0 bases from J, the junction contained 5 bases not matched to a gene. CDR3 residues: CASSVPGQGISYEQYF. The DNA of the CDR3 is TGTGCCAGCAGCGTCCCGGGACAGGGGATCTCCTACGAGCAGTACTTC.

This chain connects TRBV7-9 to TRBJ2-3; possibly TRBD1 for D (5 bases). From germline, CDR1 is SEHNR and CDR2 FQNEAQ (reference sequence). The CDR3 is 12 amino acids. V was trimmed by 4 bases and J by 4 bases, leaving 6 bases between them. The CDR3 loop is CASSSGSDTQYF. The CDR3 DNA sequence: TGTGCCAGCAGCTCAGGGTCAGATACGCAGTATTTT.

This rearrangement joins TRBV28 to TRBJ2-5; the match to TRBD2 covers 8 bases. This CDR3 contains 14 residues. Germline CDR1 and CDR2: MDHEN and SYDVKM. Trimming removed 7 bases from V and 5 bases from J; junction bases left unmatched: 9. The CDR3 reads CASTAWVAGETQYF. The CDR3, as DNA: TGTGCCAGCACCGCGTGGGTAGCGGGGGAGACCCAGTACTTC. The full variable domain, rest sourced from reference TRBV28 and TRBJ2-5, is DVKVTQSSRYLVKRTGEKVFLECVQDMDHENMFWYRQDPGLGLRLIYFSYDVKMKEKGDIPEGYSVSREKKERFSLILESASTNQTSMYLCASTAWVAGETQYFGPGTRLLVL.

Only one count was recorded for this clone. This chain joins TRBV7-2 and TRBJ2-6; D not certain. In germline, CDR1 is SGHTA, CDR2 FQGNSA. Trimming stripped 11 bases from V and 0 bases from J, with 14 bases between. This CDR3 is built from 15 residues. CDR3 residues: CAESARPSGANVLTF. The CDR3 DNA follows: TGTGCCGAATCGGCACGGCCCTCTGGGGCCAACGTCCTGACTTTC.

The V gene is TRBV7-2, the J gene TRBJ2-5, with 7 bases matching TRBD2. This CDR3 has 14 residues. Germline loops: CDR1 SGHTA, CDR2 FQGNSA. With V trimmed by 6 bases and J by 5 bases, 9 bases remained unmatched. The CDR3 coding sequence is TGTGCCAGCAGGCCTGGGGGGGGACCGGAGACCCAGTACTTC. It translates to CASRPGGGPETQYF. Variable domain in full (rest from reference TRBV7-2 and TRBJ2-5): GAGVSQSPSNKVTEKGKDVELRCDPISGHTALYWYRQSLGQGLEFLIYFQGNSAPDKSGLPSDRFSAERTGGSVSTLTIQRTQQEDSAVYLCASRPGGGPETQYFGPGTRLLVL.

The V gene is TRBV6-5, the J gene TRBJ1-2; no reliable D call. The V end lost 8 bases, the J end lost 5 bases, and 12 bases lay between the germline ends. The CDR3 sequence is 12 residues long. Germline V gene data show CDR1 as MNHEY and CDR2 as SVGAGI. As DNA, the CDR3 is TGTGCCAGCGGGCATCCCCTATATGGCTACACCTTC. Protein product: CASGHPLYGYTF.

The chain has TRBV6-1 and TRBJ2-1; D is perhaps TRBD1 (5 bases). The germline V and J ends were trimmed by 6 bases and 0 bases, with 9 bases remaining between them. CDR3 length: 14 residues. Germline V gene sequence: CDR1 MNHNS, CDR2 SASEGT. The CDR3 here is CASRDTSSYNEQFF. DNA of the CDR3: TGTGCCAGCAGGGACACGAGCTCCTACAATGAGCAGTTCTTC.

V and J are TRBV27 and TRBJ2-3; D remains ambiguous. V lost 4 bases and J lost 4, with 15 bases in between. From germline, CDR1 is MNHEY and CDR2 SMNVEV (reference sequence). This CDR3 spans 15 amino acids. CDR3 amino acids: CASSSPRRSPDTQYF. The CDR3 DNA is TGTGCCAGCAGTTCTCCTAGACGGTCCCCAGATACGCAGTATTTT.

This clone has just a few counts. The V gene is TRBV7-9, the J gene TRBJ1-1; D gene unclear. Germline CDR1 is SEHNR and CDR2 is FQNEAQ (reference sequence). V dropped 5 bases and J dropped 4 bases, with 5 bases sitting between them. The CDR3 consists of 11 residues. The CDR3 DNA reads as TGTGCCAGCAGCATTGTCACTGAAGCTTTCTTT. Its translation is CASSIVTEAFF.

This chain joins TRBV28 and TRBJ1-3, with 10 bases matching TRBD1. The V segment lost 2 bases and the J segment 4 bases; nucleotides outside the gene matches: 2. CDR1 and CDR2 from the germline V gene are MDHEN and SYDVKM. CDR3 length: 15 residues. Here the CDR3 DNA reads TGTGCCAGCAGTTTAGTGGACAGGGGGGGAAACACCATATATTTT. This encodes CASSLVDRGGNTIYF. The variable domain in full, completed from reference TRBV28 and TRBJ1-3, reads DVKVTQSSRYLVKRTGEKVFLECVQDMDHENMFWYRQDPGLGLRLIYFSYDVKMKEKGDIPEGYSVSREKKERFSLILESASTNQTSMYLCASSLVDRGGNTIYFGEGSWLTVV.

The chain is built from TRBV6-1 and TRBJ2-1; possible D gene TRBD2, 5 bases. Germline V gene data show CDR1 as MNHNS and CDR2 as SASEGT. The V and J ends lost 6 bases and 5 bases respectively, with 14 bases between them. The CDR3 runs 14 residues. In DNA, the CDR3 is TGTGCCAGCAGCGCTATGCTAGCAAACAATGAGCAGTTCTTC. It yields the protein CASSAMLANNEQFF.

V gene TRBV7-2 combines with J gene TRBJ2-1; D possibly corresponds to TRBD2 (6 bases). The V end lost 11 bases, the J end lost 0 bases, and 11 bases lay between the germline ends. The CDR3 length is 13 residues. The germline gives CDR1 SGHTA, CDR2 FQGNSA. The CDR3 nucleotides read TGTGCCTGTTCCGGGGGCTCCTACAATGAGCAGTTCTTC. Amino acids: CACSGGSYNEQFF.

The sample holds a few counts of this clone. The chain has TRBV30 and TRBJ1-1, with D tentatively TRBD1 (5 bases). Germline V gives CDR1 GTSNPN, CDR2 SVGIG (reference sequence). V was shortened by 0 bases and J by 8 bases, with 10 bases between the two germline ends. This CDR3 has 12 amino acids. The CDR3 spells CAWSVGKGEAFF. DNA for the CDR3: TGTGCCTGGAGTGTCGGAAAGGGGGAAGCTTTCTTT.

The chain employs TRBV7-8 and TRBJ1-3; no firm D call. The CDR3 is 14 residues long. Germline CDR1 SGHVS, CDR2 FQNEAQ. The germline V and J ends were trimmed by 5 bases and 1 base, with 9 bases remaining between them. The CDR3 nucleotides are TGTGCCAGCAGCATCCCGGCGTCTGGAAACACCATATATTTT. It specifies CASSIPASGNTIYF.

The chain recombines TRBV5-1 with TRBJ2-3; 16 bases are shared with TRBD2. The CDR3 is 19 amino acids. The V gene's germline CDR1 is SGHRS and CDR2 YFSETQ. Trimming cost V 4 bases and J 0 bases; bases outside gene matches: 8. The CDR3 DNA sequence: TGCGCCAGCAGCCCGACGGGACTAGCGGGGGGGCCTAGCACAGATACGCAGTATTTT. Amino acid sequence: CASSPTGLAGGPSTDTQYF.

The chain joins TRBV4-3 to TRBJ1-2, with unresolved D. Germline loops: CDR1 LGHNA, CDR2 YSLEER. The CDR3 is 15 amino acids. V was cut by 1 base and J by 5 bases, with 14 bases left in between. CDR3 DNA: TGCGCCAGCAGCCAAGCCCCCCCTTCCCCTTATGGCTACACCTTC. It yields the protein CASSQAPPSPYGYTF.

The J gene is TRBJ2-1, the V gene TRBV30, with 9 bases matching TRBD2. V was pared by 0 bases and J by 0 bases, with 15 bases of the junction left unmatched. The CDR3 has 20 residues. CDR1 and CDR2 from the germline V gene are GTSNPN and SVGIG (reference sequence). In nucleotides, the CDR3 is TGTGCCTGGAGTGTACAAATCCTAGCGGGGCGGTTTAGCTCCTACAATGAGCAGTTCTTC. This codes for CAWSVQILAGRFSSYNEQFF.

The chain combines TRBV27 with TRBJ1-1; D is uncertain. Trimming left V 0 bases short and J 1 base short, with 6 bases between. The CDR3 is made up of 14 amino acids. CDR1 is MNHEY, CDR2 SMNVEV, per germline (reference sequence). The CDR3 nucleotides read TGTGCCAGCAGTTTATCGCACGGGAACACTGAAGCTTTCTTT. This translates into CASSLSHGNTEAFF.

The chain carries TRBV6-1 and TRBJ1-2; 10 positions match TRBD1. The CDR3 has 17 residues. The V gene end was trimmed by 4 bases and the J gene end by 2 bases; junction bases not matched to a gene: 10. CDR1 MNHNS and CDR2 SASEGT come from the germline V gene. CDR3 in amino acids: CASSAGTGDLLNYGYTF. In DNA form, the CDR3 reads TGTGCCAGCAGTGCTGGGACAGGGGACCTCCTGAACTATGGCTACACCTTC.

V is TRBV10-3 and J is TRBJ2-3; 11 nucleotides agree with TRBD1. V trimming: 8 bases; J trimming: 4 bases; junction bases outside the gene matches: 8. This CDR3 is 15 amino acids long. CDR1 is ENHRY and CDR2 is SYGVKD in the germline V gene. The CDR3 DNA reads TGTGCCATCCTCTTGGACAGGGGGCAAGCAGATACGCAGTATTTT. Translated: CAILLDRGQADTQYF.

This clone came up once. This may come from a read error, since a much larger clone is one base off. The sample contains more than one DNA sequence encoding this CDR3. The chain employs TRBV7-2 and TRBJ2-5, with TRBD2 matching over 10 bases. Trimming removed 3 bases from V and 5 bases from J; junction bases left unmatched: 6. The CDR3 is 15 residues long. Per germline, CDR1 SGHTA and CDR2 FQGNSA. CDR3 residues: CASSFQRGGGETQYF. The CDR3 DNA reads as TGTGCCAGCAGCTTTCAGCGGGGGGGCGGGGAGACCCAGTACTTC.

The genes are TRBV4-2 and TRBJ1-5; 8 bases map to TRBD1. V dropped 6 bases and J dropped 0; count of bases not matched to a gene: 4. Germline CDR1 reads LGHNA; CDR2 reads YNFKEQ. The CDR3 covers 15 residues. The CDR3 bases are TGTGCCAGCAGAGGACAGGGCGATAGCAATCAGCCCCAGCATTTT. Translated: CASRGQGDSNQPQHF.

This chain links TRBV6-6 with TRBJ2-7; TRBD1 agrees at 8 bases. CDR3 length equals 15 residues. V lost 0 bases and J lost 6; bases outside the gene matches: 7. Per germline, CDR1 MNHNY and CDR2 SVGAGI (reference sequence). The CDR3 coding sequence is TGTGCCAGCAGTTACTCTGACAGGGGTAATCGCGAGCAGTACTTC. Its protein is CASSYSDRGNREQYF.